This T cell receptor (beta chain) was found in a study of blood T cells in healthy people across ages. Trimming stripped 10 bases from V and 4 bases from J, with 15 bases between. This CDR3 is 13 amino acids long. This clonotype appeared once. Using a J-beta primer mix together with a sample-barcoded 5' primer, a second PCR was run for about 6 to 11 cycles. One entry per CDR3 protein, called by TCRdb with MiXCR from the 5' RACE reads. The top ten clones hold approximately 10% of a sample with almost 550,000 distinct CDR3 sequences, around 24% of them seen once. This sample was shared with a second study, whose subject was T cells of mothers and their children.

Sequencing was carried out using blood. The chain employs TRBV12-3 or TRBV12-4 and TRBJ2-3, with a possible D match to TRBD2 (6 bases). This clonotype was obtained from a boy younger than 18 in good health. The CDR3 reads CATSTRFPDTQYF. Written as DNA, the CDR3 is TGTGCCACTTCGACTAGATTCCCAGATACGCAGTATTTT.